The clone carrying this TCR beta chain was counted many times. The data originate from a study of breast tumors, draining lymph nodes, adjacent tissues. CDR1 and CDR2 (germline): SQVTM, ANQGSEA. Between the trimmed V and J ends, which lost 5 bases and 5 bases, there was a span of 21 bases. The CDR3 spans 15 residues. TCRdb ran MiXCR on the multiplex PCR reads and lists one entry per CDR3 protein. The sample yields approximately 280,000 distinct CDR3 sequences, around 31% seen once. Breast cancer patients provided tissue from their axillary draining lymph nodes. The receptor's source is a female donor with breast cancer. Some clones in this sample may be carry-over from other donors' samples. The sequencing sample was made of axillary lymph node tissue. The chain joins TRBV29-1 to TRBJ1-2; D call uncertain. The CDR3 nucleotides are TGCAGCGTTACGCCCACAGCAGCGGGAGGATATGGCTACACCTTC. This sequence encodes CSVTPTAAGGYGYTF.